A single sample gave rise to the 8 T cell receptor beta chains below, sequenced in a study of blood T cell repertoires in COVID-19. Method: immunoSEQ multiplex PCR; TCRdb's copy keeps in-frame clones and lacks some. The repertoire holds about 180,000 clones, with over 80% as singletons. The specimen was peripheral blood. The receptors stem from a woman in her 40s with COVID-19, enrolled during active disease.

The V call is TRBV9, the J call TRBJ2-7; the match to TRBD1 covers 9 bases. This CDR3 comprises 16 residues. From germline, CDR1 is SGDLS and CDR2 YYNGEE. Trimming removed 4 bases from V and 2 bases from J; junction bases left unmatched: 10. Written as DNA, the CDR3 is TGTGCCAGCAGCCATCCTGGGACAGGGATTACCTACGAGCAGTACTTC. Amino acid sequence: CASSHPGTGITYEQYF.

The chain joins TRBV14 to TRBJ1-6; TRBD1 matches 7 bases. This CDR3 is 18 amino acids long. V lost 2 bases and J lost 9; bases outside the gene matches: 16. Germline V CDR1 and CDR2: SGHDN, FVKESK. The CDR3 loop is CASSQLITGTALGSPLHF. CDR3 sequence (DNA): TGTGCCAGCAGCCAACTGATTACGGGGACAGCTCTGGGTTCACCCCTCCACTTT.

The rearrangement uses TRBV18 and TRBJ1-4; 7 bases are shared with TRBD1. After removal of 2 bases from V and 7 bases from J, the junction contained 10 bases not matched to a gene. CDR3 size: 16 residues. Germline-derived CDR1 and CDR2 are KGHSH and LQKENI. The CDR3 loop reads CASSPSRGARSEKLFF. The CDR3 DNA reads TGTGCCAGCTCACCATCCAGGGGGGCCAGGAGTGAAAAACTGTTTTTT.

This chain joins TRBV10-2 and TRBJ2-1, with D maybe TRBD1 (5 bases). This CDR3 spans 15 amino acids. In germline, CDR1 is WSHSY, CDR2 SAAADI. V lost 6 bases and J 6 bases, leaving 18 bases between the germline ends. The CDR3 reads CASRAGMIESNEQFF. The DNA of the CDR3 is TGCGCCAGCAGGGCAGGGATGATCGAATCCAATGAGCAGTTCTTC.

The J gene is TRBJ2-1, the V gene TRBV5-1, with no clear D. The V gene lost 2 bases and the J gene lost 7 bases, with 16 bases spanning the gap. The CDR3 spans 15 residues. Germline values: CDR1 SGHRS, CDR2 YFSETQ. The DNA of the CDR3 is TGCGCCAGCAGCTTCACTTTTATGGTCGAGAATGAGCAGTTCTTC. Its translation: CASSFTFMVENEQFF.

J is TRBJ2-6 and V is TRBV6-1; 7 nucleotides match TRBD2. The germline gives CDR1 MNHNS, CDR2 SASEGT. Losses at the gene ends were 2 bases for V and 4 bases for J; bases not matched to a gene: 2. The CDR3 runs 15 residues. CDR3 in DNA: TGTGCCAGCAGTGAACGGGAGGAGGGGGCCAACGTCCTGACTTTC. Protein sequence: CASSEREEGANVLTF.

This chain joins TRBV11-2 and TRBJ1-6; 8 nucleotides match TRBD1. Per germline, CDR1 SGHAT and CDR2 FQNNGV. The J segment lost 10 bases and the V segment lost 1 base, leaving 6 bases of the junction unmatched. CDR3 length: 15 amino acids. CDR3 nucleotides: TGTGCCAGCAGCTTAGCAGGGGGCTCGGGATCACCCCTCCACTTT. This sequence encodes CASSLAGGSGSPLHF. The full variable domain, rest sourced from reference TRBV11-2 and TRBJ1-6, is EAGVAQSPRYKIIEKRQSVAFWCNPISGHATLYWYQQILGQGPKLLIQFQNNGVVDDSQLPKDRFSAERLKGVDSTLKIQPAKLEDSAVYLCASSLAGGSGSPLHFGNGTRLTVT.

For the CDR3, the DNA is TGTGCCAGCAGCCCGACTAGCGGGAGCTACGAGCAGTACTTC. It specifies CASSPTSGSYEQYF. This chain connects TRBV11-2 to TRBJ2-7, with 12 bases that match TRBD2. The CDR3 runs to 14 residues. Trimming took 5 bases from V and 3 from J; bases not matched to a gene: 2. Germline V CDR1 and CDR2: SGHAT, FQNNGV.